Below are 7 T cell receptor beta chains sequenced from a single sample in a study of shared clonotypes between healthy human individuals. Assay used: immunoSEQ multiplex PCR; TCRdb lists only in-frame clones, some missing. The data hold some 2,500,000 clones, with around 90% observed a single time. The sequenced material came from naive CD4+ T cells from PBMCs. Subset specified: CD45RA+ positively selected. These receptors originate from a man aged 18 to 35 in good health. Some clones in this sample may be carry-over from other donors' samples.

This clone was counted a single time. V gene TRBV7-2 combines with J gene TRBJ2-3, with 16 bases that match TRBD2. Germline-derived CDR1 and CDR2 are SGHTA and FQGNSA. This CDR3 has 16 residues. V dropped 5 bases and J dropped 6; count of bases not matched to a gene: 5. In DNA form, the CDR3 reads TGTGCCAGCAGCGATCCGGGACTAGCGGGAGGGGATACGCAGTATTTT. Translated, it gives CASSDPGLAGGDTQYF.

The V call is TRBV7-6, the J call TRBJ2-7; D is perhaps TRBD2 (6 bases). V lost 0 bases, J lost 4 bases, and 7 bases lay in between. CDR1 is SGHVS and CDR2 is FNYEAQ in the germline V gene. CDR3 length: 13 amino acids. The CDR3 sequence: CASSLARGYEQYF. The CDR3 coding sequence is TGTGCCAGCAGCTTAGCGCGGGGTTACGAGCAGTACTTC.

The chain couples TRBV6-1 to TRBJ1-2; a weak D match, TRBD1 (6 bases). Deletions cut 4 bases from V and 8 bases from J, with 17 bases between. CDR1 and CDR2 from the germline V gene are MNHNS and SASEGT. The CDR3 extends over 14 amino acids. CDR3 sequence (DNA): TGTGCCAGCAGTGGGGGGCGTACAGGCGACGGCTACACCTTC. This sequence encodes CASSGGRTGDGYTF.

The CDR3 sequence: CASSIRGGVETQYF. The CDR3 DNA reads TGTGCCAGTAGTATCAGAGGGGGCGTCGAGACCCAGTACTTC. V is TRBV19 and J is TRBJ2-5; 7 positions match TRBD1. Germline V lookup: CDR1 LNHDA, CDR2 SQIVND (reference sequence). J was trimmed by 5 bases and V by 3 bases; bases with no gene match: 6. This CDR3 region has 14 residues.

V and J are TRBV7-2 and TRBJ2-7, with D possibly called TRBD1 or TRBD2 (6 bases each). The CDR3 is made up of 14 amino acids. Germline CDR1 SGHTA, CDR2 FQGNSA. V was cut by 8 bases and J by 3 bases, with 17 bases left in between. CDR3: CASGEWGASYEQYF. CDR3 DNA: TGTGCCAGCGGAGAATGGGGGGCGAGCTACGAGCAGTACTTC.

This chain connects TRBV11-3 to TRBJ2-1; 7 bases agree with TRBD2. The CDR3 extends over 16 amino acids. The V and J ends lost 5 bases and 0 bases, in that order; junction bases with no gene match: 7. Germline V gene sequence: CDR1 SGHNT, CDR2 YENEEA. The CDR3 DNA follows: TGTGCCAGCAGCCAATCCGGGACTACCTCCTACAATGAGCAGTTCTTC. Its protein product is CASSQSGTTSYNEQFF.

This chain's CDR3 is CASSQGGAEPYEQYF. In DNA, the CDR3 is TGTGCCAGCAGCCAAGGCGGGGCGGAACCCTACGAGCAGTACTTC. The chain recombines TRBV4-2 with TRBJ2-7; D may be TRBD2 (6 bases). There are 15 residues in the CDR3. V dropped 1 base and J dropped 2 bases, with 12 bases sitting between them. The germline V gene encodes CDR1 LGHNA and CDR2 YNFKEQ.